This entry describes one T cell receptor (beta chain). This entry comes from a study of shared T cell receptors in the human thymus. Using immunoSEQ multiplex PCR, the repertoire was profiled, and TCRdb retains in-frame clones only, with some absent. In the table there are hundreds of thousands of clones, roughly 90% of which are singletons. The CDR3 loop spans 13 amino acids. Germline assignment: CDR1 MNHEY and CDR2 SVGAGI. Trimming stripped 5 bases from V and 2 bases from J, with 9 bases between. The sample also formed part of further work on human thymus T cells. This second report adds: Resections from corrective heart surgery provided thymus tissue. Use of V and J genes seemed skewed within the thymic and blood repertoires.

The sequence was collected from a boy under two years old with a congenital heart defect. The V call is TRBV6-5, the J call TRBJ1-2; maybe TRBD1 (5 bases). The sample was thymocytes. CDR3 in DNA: TGTGCCAGCAGTGGGAGGGGAAACTATGGCTACACCTTC. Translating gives CASSGRGNYGYTF.